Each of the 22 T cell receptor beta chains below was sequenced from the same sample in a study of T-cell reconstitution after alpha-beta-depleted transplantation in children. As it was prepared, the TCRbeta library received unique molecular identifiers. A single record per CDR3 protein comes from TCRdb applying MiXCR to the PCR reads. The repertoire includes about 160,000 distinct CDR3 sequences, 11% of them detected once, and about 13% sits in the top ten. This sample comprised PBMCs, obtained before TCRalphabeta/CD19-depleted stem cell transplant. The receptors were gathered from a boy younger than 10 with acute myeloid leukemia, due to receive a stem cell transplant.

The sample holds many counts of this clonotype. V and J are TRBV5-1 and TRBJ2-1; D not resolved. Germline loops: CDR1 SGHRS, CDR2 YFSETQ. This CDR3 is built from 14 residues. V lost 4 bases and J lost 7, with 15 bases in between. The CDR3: CASSKGGSDNEQFF. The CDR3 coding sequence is TGCGCCAGCAGCAAGGGTGGCTCGGATAATGAGCAGTTCTTC.

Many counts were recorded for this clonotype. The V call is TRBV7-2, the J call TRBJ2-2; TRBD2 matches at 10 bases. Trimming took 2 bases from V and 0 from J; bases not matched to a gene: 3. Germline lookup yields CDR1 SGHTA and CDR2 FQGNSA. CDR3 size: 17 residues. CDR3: CASSLQAGGSNTGELFF. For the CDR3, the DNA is TGTGCCAGCAGCTTACAAGCGGGAGGGTCGAACACCGGGGAGCTGTTTTTT.

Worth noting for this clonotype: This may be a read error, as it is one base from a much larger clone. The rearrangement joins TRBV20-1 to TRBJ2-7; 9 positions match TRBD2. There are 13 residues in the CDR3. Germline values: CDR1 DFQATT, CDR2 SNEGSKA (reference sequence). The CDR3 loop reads CGASSGRNNEQYF. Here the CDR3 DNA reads TGCGGTGCTAGTAGCGGGAGAAACAACGAGCAGTACTTC.

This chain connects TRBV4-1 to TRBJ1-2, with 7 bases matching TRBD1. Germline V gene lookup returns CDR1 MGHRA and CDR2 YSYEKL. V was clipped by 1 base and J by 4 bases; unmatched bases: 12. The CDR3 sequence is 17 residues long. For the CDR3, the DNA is TGCGCCAGCAGCCAAGGGGATCGGGCAGGGGGGGTCTATGGCTACACCTTC. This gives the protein CASSQGDRAGGVYGYTF.

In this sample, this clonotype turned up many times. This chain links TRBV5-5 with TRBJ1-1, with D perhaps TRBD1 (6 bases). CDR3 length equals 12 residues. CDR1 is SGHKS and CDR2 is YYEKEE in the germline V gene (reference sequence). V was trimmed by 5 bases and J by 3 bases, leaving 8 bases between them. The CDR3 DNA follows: TGTGCCAGCAGGGCAGGGGACACTGAAGCTTTCTTT. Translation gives CASRAGDTEAFF. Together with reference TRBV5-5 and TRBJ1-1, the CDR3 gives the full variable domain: DAGVTQSPTHLIKTRGQQVTLRCSPISGHKSVSWYQQVLGQGPQFIFQYYEKEERGRGNFPDRFSARQFPNYSSELNVNALLLGDSALYLCASRAGDTEAFFGQGTRLTVV.

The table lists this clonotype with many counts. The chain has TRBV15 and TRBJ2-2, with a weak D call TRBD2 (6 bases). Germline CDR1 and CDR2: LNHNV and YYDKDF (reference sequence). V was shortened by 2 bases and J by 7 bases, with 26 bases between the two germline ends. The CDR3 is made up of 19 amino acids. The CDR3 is CATSRPPSGEQRANGELFF. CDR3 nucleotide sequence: TGTGCCACCAGCAGACCACCTTCTGGGGAACAGCGGGCAAACGGGGAGCTGTTTTTT.

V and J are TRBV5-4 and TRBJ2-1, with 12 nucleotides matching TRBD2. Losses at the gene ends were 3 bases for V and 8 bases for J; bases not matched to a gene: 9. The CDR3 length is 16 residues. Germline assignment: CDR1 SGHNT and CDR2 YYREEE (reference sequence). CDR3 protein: CASSSGLAGPLDEQFF. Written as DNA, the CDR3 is TGTGCCAGCAGCTCCGGACTAGCGGGACCCTTGGATGAGCAGTTCTTC.

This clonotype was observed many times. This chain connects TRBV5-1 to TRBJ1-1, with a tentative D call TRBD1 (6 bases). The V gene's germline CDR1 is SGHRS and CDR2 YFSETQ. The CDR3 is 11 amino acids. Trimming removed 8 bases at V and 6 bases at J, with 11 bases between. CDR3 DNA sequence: TGCGCCAGTAAGGGGGAATCTGAAGCTTTCTTT. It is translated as CASKGESEAFF.

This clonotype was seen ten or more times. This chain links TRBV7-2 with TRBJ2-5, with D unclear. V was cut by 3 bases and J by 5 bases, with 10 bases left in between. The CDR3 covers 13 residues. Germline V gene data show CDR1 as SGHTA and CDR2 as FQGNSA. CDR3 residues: CASSFGTRETQYF. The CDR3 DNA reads TGTGCCAGCAGCTTCGGTACGCGGGAGACCCAGTACTTC.

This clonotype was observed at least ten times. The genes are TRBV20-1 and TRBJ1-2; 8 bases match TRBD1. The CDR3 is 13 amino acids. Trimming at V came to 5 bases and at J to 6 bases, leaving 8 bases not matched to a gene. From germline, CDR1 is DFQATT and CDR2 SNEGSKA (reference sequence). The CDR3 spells CSAPIRTGNGYTF. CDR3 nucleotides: TGCAGTGCTCCTATCCGGACAGGGAATGGCTACACCTTC.

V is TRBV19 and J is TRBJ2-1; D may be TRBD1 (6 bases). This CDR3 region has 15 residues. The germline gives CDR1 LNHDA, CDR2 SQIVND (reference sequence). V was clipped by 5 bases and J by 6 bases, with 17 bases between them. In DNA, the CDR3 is TGTGCCAGTAGTCACGGGACACCGGCTAGCAATGAGCAGTTCTTC. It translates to CASSHGTPASNEQFF.

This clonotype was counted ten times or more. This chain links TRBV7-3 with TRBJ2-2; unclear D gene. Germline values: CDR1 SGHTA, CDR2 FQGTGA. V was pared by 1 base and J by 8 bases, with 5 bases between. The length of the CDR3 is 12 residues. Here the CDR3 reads CASSLNSGELFF. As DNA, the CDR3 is TGTGCCAGCAGCTTAAACTCTGGGGAGCTGTTTTTT.

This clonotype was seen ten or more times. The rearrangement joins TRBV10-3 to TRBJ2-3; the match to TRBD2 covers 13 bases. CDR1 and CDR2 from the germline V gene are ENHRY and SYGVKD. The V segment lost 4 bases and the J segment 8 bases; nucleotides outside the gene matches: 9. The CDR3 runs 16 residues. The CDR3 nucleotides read TGTGCCATCAGTGGGACTAGCGGGGGAGATCCCGGTACGCAGTATTTT. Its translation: CAISGTSGGDPGTQYF.

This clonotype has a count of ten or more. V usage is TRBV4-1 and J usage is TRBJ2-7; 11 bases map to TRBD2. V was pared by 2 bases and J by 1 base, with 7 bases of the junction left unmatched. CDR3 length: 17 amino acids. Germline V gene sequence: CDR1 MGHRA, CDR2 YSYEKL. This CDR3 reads CASSQFTGTSGSYEQYF. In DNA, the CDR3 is TGCGCCAGCAGCCAATTCACCGGGACTAGCGGATCCTACGAGCAGTACTTC.

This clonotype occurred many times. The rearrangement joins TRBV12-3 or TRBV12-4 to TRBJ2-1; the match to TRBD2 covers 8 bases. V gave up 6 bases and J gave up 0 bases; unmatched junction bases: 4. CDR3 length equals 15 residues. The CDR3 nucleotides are TGTGCCAGCAGGTGCGGGAGGTGCTCCTACAATGAGCAGTTCTTC. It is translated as CASRCGRCSYNEQFF.

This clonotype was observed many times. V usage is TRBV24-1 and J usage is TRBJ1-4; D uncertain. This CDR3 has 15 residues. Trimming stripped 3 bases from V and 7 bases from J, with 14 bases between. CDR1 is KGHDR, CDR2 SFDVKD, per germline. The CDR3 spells CATSDATLGSEKLFF. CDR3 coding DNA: TGTGCCACCAGTGATGCAACACTTGGTAGTGAAAAACTGTTTTTT.

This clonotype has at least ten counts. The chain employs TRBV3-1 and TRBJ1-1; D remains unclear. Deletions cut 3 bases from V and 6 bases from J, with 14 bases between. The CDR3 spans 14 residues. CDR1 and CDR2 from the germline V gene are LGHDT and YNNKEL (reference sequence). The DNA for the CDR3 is TGTGCCAGCAGCCAGGGAACGGCTATAGCTGAAGCTTTCTTT. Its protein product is CASSQGTAIAEAFF.

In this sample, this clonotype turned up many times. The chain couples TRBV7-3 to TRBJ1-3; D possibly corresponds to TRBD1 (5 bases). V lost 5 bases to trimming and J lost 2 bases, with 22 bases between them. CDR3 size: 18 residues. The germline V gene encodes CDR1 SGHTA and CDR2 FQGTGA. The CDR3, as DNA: TGTGCCAGCAGCCCCAGGCCGGGGGAGAGCTCGGCTGGAAACACCATATATTTT. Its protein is CASSPRPGESSAGNTIYF.

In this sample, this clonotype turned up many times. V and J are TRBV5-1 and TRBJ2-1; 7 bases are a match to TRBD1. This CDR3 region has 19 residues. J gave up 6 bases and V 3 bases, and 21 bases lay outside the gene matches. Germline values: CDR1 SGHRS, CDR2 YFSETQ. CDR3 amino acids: CASSSTLRDSQILLNEQFF. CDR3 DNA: TGCGCCAGCAGCTCAACACTAAGGGACAGCCAAATCCTCCTCAATGAGCAGTTCTTC.

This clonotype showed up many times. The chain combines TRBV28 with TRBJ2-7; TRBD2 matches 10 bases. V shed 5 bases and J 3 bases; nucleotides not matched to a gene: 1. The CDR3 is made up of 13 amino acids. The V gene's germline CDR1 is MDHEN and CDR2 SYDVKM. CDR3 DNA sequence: TGTGCCAGCAGTACTAGCGGGGACTACGAGCAGTACTTC. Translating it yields CASSTSGDYEQYF.

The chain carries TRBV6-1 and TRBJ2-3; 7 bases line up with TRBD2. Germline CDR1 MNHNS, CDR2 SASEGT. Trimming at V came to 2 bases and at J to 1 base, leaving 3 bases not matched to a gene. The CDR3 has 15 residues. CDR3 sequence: CASSESRGGTDTQYF. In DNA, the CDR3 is TGTGCCAGCAGTGAATCCCGGGGGGGCACAGATACGCAGTATTTT.

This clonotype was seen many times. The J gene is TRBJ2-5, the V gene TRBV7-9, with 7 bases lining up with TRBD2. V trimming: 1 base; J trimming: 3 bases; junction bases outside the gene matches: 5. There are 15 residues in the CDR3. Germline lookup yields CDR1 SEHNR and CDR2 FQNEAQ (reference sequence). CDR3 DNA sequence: TGTGCCAGCAGCTTAGGGCCTAGCGGAAAAGAGACCCAGTACTTC. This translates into CASSLGPSGKETQYF.